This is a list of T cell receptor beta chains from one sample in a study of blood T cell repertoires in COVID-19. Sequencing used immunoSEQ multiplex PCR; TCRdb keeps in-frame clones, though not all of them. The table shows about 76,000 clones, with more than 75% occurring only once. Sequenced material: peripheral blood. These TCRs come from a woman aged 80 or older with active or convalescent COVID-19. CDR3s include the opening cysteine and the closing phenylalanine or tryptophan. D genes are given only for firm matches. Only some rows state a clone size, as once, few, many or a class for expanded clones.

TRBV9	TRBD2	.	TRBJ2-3	TGTGCCAGCAGCATCACGGGGGGGGGCACAGATACGCAGTATTTT	CASSITGGGTDTQYF
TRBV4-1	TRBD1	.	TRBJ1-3	TGCGCCAGCAGCCAAGATCAACGACAGGGGGCTTGGGCCTTCTCTGGAAACACCATATATTTT	CASSQDQRQGAWAFSGNTIYF
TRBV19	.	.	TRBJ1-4	TGTGCCAGTAGTAACGGTGCAACTAATGAAAAACTGTTTTTT	CASSNGATNEKLFF
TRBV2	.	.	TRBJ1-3	TGTGCCAGCACTATAGGCCCAGGCGGGAGTGGAAACACCATATATTTT	CASTIGPGGSGNTIYF
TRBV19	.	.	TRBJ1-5	TGTGCCAGTAACCGACAGTACGGTCAGCCCCAGCATTTT	CASNRQYGQPQHF
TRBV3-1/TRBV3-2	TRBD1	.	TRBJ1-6	TGTGCCAGCAGCCCGGGACAGGGCAGATCACCCCTCCACTTT	CASSPGQGRSPLHF
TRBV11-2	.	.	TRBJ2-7	TGTGCCAGCAGCTTCTGGAGGGACTACGAGCAGTACTTC	CASSFWRDYEQYF
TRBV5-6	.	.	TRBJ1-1	TGTGCCAGCAGCTTGGATGGGGCCCTTGGAAAAGCTTTCTTT	CASSLDGALGKAFF
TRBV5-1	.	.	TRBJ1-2	TGCGCCAGCAGCTTGGTTCGGGGGGCGAACTATGGCTACACCTTC	CASSLVRGANYGYTF
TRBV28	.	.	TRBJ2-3	TGTGCCAGCAGTTTGGCGACAGTCAAAGATACGCAGTATTTT	CASSLATVKDTQYF
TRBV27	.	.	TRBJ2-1	TGTGCCAGCAGACCCCCGGGGGGCGGGGGTATTCCTCACAATGAGCAGTTCTTC	CASRPPGGGGIPHNEQFF
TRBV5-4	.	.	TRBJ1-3	TGTGCCAGCAGCACTGGACACCACTCTGGAAACACCATATATTTT	CASSTGHHSGNTIYF
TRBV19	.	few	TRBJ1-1	TGTGCCAGTAGCCAGGGTTCGGTCACTGAAGCTTTCTTT	CASSQGSVTEAFF
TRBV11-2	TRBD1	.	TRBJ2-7	TGTGCCAGCAGTCTCCGGGGGACAGGTGACGGCGAGCAGTACTTC	CASSLRGTGDGEQYF
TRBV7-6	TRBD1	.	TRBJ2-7	TGTGCCAGCAGCTCTGCTGGAGCCAGGGGGTCCTACGAGCAGTACTTC	CASSSAGARGSYEQYF
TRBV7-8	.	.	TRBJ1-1	TGTGCCAGCAGCGTCTTTTCTCCGAACACTGAAGCTTTCTTT	CASSVFSPNTEAFF
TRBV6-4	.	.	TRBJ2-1	TGTGCCAGCAGTGCCTCTGGGCACAATGAGCAGTTCTTC	CASSASGHNEQFF
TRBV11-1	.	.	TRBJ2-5	TGTGCCAGCAGCATAGGGAGGTGGGCTAGCCAAGAGACCCAGTACTTC	CASSIGRWASQETQYF
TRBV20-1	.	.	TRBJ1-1	TGCAGTGCTAGAGTGGAGGCAGAAGCTTTCTTT	CSARVEAEAFF
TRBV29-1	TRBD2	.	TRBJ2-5	TGCAGCGTTGGGGCGGGGGCTAGCGGGGAAATCCAAGAGACCCAGTACTTC	CSVGAGASGEIQETQYF
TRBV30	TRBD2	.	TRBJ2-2	TGTGCCTGGAGCGGCAGCGGGGGAGCCCTTAACACCGGGGAGCTGTTTTTT	CAWSGSGGALNTGELFF
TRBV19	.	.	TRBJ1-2	TGTGCCAGTAGTGGGCAGGGGTCGCCTGGCTACACCTTC	CASSGQGSPGYTF
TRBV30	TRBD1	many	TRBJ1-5	TGTGCCTGGAGTGAAACAGGGGGCGCAGGGCAGCCCCAGCATTTT	CAWSETGGAGQPQHF
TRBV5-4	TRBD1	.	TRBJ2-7	TGTGCCAGCAGCTTACAGGGGGCTCGCTCCTACGAGCAGTACTTC	CASSLQGARSYEQYF
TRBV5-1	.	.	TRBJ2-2	TGCGCCAGCAGCTTGACAGTCTACACCGGGGAGCTGTTTTTT	CASSLTVYTGELFF
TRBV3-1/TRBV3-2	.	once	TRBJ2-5	TGTGCCAGCAGCCGGAGGTGGGAGACCCAGTACTTC	CASSRRWETQYF
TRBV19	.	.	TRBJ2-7	TGTGCCACTTTGGGCAGGGCGAGCGACGAGCAGTACTTC	CATLGRASDEQYF
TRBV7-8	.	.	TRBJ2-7	TGTGCCAGCAGCAACCGGGAGAATGACTACGAGCAGTACTTC	CASSNRENDYEQYF
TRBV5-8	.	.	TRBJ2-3	TGTGCCAGCAGCCGTAGGGGATCCAGGAGCACAGATACGCAGTATTTT	CASSRRGSRSTDTQYF
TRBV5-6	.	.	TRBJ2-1	TGTGCCAGCAGCACCGGGACTCTCAATGAGCAGTTCTTC	CASSTGTLNEQFF
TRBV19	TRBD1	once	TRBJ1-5	TGTGCCAGTAGTACGCTAACAGGGGTGGGTCAGCCCCAGCATTTT	CASSTLTGVGQPQHF
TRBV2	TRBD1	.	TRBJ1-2	TGTGCCAGCCAGGTGACAGGGAACTATGGCTACACCTTC	CASQVTGNYGYTF
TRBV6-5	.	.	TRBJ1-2	TGTGCCAGCAGTTTTAGGGGTTGGGGCTACACCTTC	CASSFRGWGYTF
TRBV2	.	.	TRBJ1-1	TGTGCCAGCAGGACGGACAGGAACACTGAAGCTTTCTTT	CASRTDRNTEAFF
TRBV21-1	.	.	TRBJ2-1	TGTGCCAGCAGCAAAGAGGCTAGCGGGGGGCACAATGAGCAGTTCTTC	CASSKEASGGHNEQFF